Below are 10 T cell receptor beta chains sequenced from a single sample in a study of T-cell memory formation after mild COVID-19. TCRdb recomputed calls from the 5' RACE reads with MiXCR, one row per CDR3 protein. The sample holds hundreds of thousands of distinct CDR3 sequences, 20% to 25% seen once. Sequenced: PBMCs or a T cell subset sorted from them (not recorded which). These receptors were taken from a young man who had mild COVID-19 (a few samples of this study predate the infection). Cell type and time point are not known.

This clonotype was seen many times. J is TRBJ2-3 and V is TRBV7-9, with D perhaps TRBD1 or TRBD2 (6 bases each). Deletions cut 7 bases from V and 4 bases from J, with 21 bases between. This CDR3 region has 16 residues. The germline gives CDR1 SEHNR, CDR2 FQNEAQ (reference sequence). CDR3: CASNPGDGGRADTQYF. In DNA, the CDR3 is TGTGCCAGCAACCCCGGGGACGGGGGCCGGGCAGATACGCAGTATTTT.

This clonotype was seen repeatedly, ten times or more. The J gene is TRBJ1-2, the V gene TRBV29-1, with D perhaps TRBD1 (5 bases). V lost 4 bases to trimming and J lost 4 bases, with 13 bases between them. Germline-derived CDR1 and CDR2 are SQVTM and ANQGSEA. The CDR3 sequence is 13 residues long. The CDR3 bases are TGCAGCGTTGGAATGACCCAGGGCTATGGCTACACCTTC. It translates to CSVGMTQGYGYTF.

The V gene is TRBV7-8, the J gene TRBJ2-3; D not resolved. This CDR3 contains 15 residues. Germline V lookup: CDR1 SGHVS, CDR2 FQNEAQ. V was cut by 3 bases and J by 3 bases, with 13 bases left in between. Here the CDR3 DNA reads TGTGCCAGCAGCTTTTCCGGATTTATGACAGATACGCAGTATTTT. It codes for CASSFSGFMTDTQYF.

This clonotype was seen a handful of times. The V call is TRBV5-6, the J call TRBJ1-1; D not certain. Germline V CDR1 and CDR2: SGHDT, YYEEEE. The CDR3 spans 13 residues. Trimming pared 0 bases from V and 8 bases from J, leaving 11 bases between. CDR3 nucleotides: TGTGCCAGCAGCTTGGGACGCCTCGGCGAAGCTTTCTTT. Its translation is CASSLGRLGEAFF.

This clonotype showed up many times. The chain recombines TRBV12-3 or TRBV12-4 with TRBJ1-2; 8 nucleotides line up with TRBD1. V trimming: 4 bases; J trimming: 8 bases; junction bases outside the gene matches: 9. CDR3 length equals 14 residues. CDR3 sequence: CASSSLGQAKGYTF. CDR3 in DNA: TGTGCCAGCAGTTCCCTGGGACAGGCGAAAGGCTACACCTTC.

This clonotype has only a few counts. This chain's CDR3 is CAIKVNTEAFF. CDR3 coding DNA: TGTGCCATCAAAGTGAACACTGAAGCTTTCTTT. V is TRBV10-3 and J is TRBJ1-1; D uncertain. Germline V CDR1 and CDR2: ENHRY, SYGVKD. CDR3 size: 11 residues. V was shortened by 7 bases and J by 0 bases, with 3 bases between the two germline ends.

This clonotype was observed a few times. V gene TRBV20-1 combines with J gene TRBJ1-5, with D hard to call. V shed 6 bases and J shed 1 base, with 7 bases lying between them. The CDR3 covers 12 residues. Germline V gene data show CDR1 as DFQATT and CDR2 as SNEGSKA (reference sequence). The CDR3 sequence is CSASASNQPQHF. Here the CDR3 DNA reads TGCAGTGCCAGCGCGAGCAATCAGCCCCAGCATTTT.

The V call is TRBV7-9, the J call TRBJ2-5, with D possibly being TRBD2 (6 bases). There are 10 residues in the CDR3. The V gene lost 5 bases and the J gene lost 14 bases, with 12 bases spanning the gap. Per the germline V gene, CDR1 is SEHNR and CDR2 is FQNEAQ (reference sequence). The CDR3 is CASSIRETYF. In DNA form, the CDR3 reads TGTGCCAGCAGCATACGGGAGACCTACTTC.

The J gene is TRBJ2-5, the V gene TRBV10-3; 9 bases are shared with TRBD1. The CDR3 loop spans 14 amino acids. Trimming at V came to 6 bases and at J to 2 bases, leaving 4 bases not matched to a gene. From germline, CDR1 is ENHRY and CDR2 SYGVKD. The chain's CDR3 is CAIRTGGGQETQYF. The CDR3 DNA follows: TGTGCCATCAGGACAGGGGGAGGGCAAGAGACCCAGTACTTC.

The chain combines TRBV2 with TRBJ1-1; D uncertain. The V end was cut by 8 bases, the J end by 2 bases, with 12 bases between. The germline V gene encodes CDR1 SNHLY and CDR2 FYNNEI. The CDR3 extends over 13 amino acids. The CDR3 DNA follows: TGTGCCAGCGGTCAGGAGATTAACACTGAAGCTTTCTTT. Translated, it gives CASGQEINTEAFF.